The present T cell receptor (beta chain) was sequenced within a study of cytomegalovirus exposure and HLA in healthy donors. Findings and limits, study-wide: Later analysis associated a missense DCLRE1C variant with TCR beta V- and J-gene trimming. A previous analysis found most TCR beta V segments productive roughly 87% or roughly 30% of the time.

This CDR3 is built from 15 residues. Germline-derived CDR1 and CDR2 are SGHTA and FQGNSA. V lost 5 bases, J lost 2 bases, and 5 bases stayed unmatched. Concerning this clone itself: The target antigen is unknown.

Primers: 60 Vbeta forward and 13 Jbeta reverse. The assay was immunoSEQ multiplex PCR, and TCRdb's table has in-frame clones only and misses some. This sample carries around 100,000 clones, 76% of them seen once, and the ten largest clones take about 4.3%. The chain has TRBV7-2 and TRBJ2-1; 8 positions match TRBD1. This clonotype originated in a man in his forties or fifties in good health and CMV-seronegative. Material for sequencing was PBMCs. The CDR3 reads CASSLGQGTYNEQFF. The CDR3 DNA reads TGTGCCAGCAGCCTCGGACAGGGAACCTACAATGAGCAGTTCTTC.